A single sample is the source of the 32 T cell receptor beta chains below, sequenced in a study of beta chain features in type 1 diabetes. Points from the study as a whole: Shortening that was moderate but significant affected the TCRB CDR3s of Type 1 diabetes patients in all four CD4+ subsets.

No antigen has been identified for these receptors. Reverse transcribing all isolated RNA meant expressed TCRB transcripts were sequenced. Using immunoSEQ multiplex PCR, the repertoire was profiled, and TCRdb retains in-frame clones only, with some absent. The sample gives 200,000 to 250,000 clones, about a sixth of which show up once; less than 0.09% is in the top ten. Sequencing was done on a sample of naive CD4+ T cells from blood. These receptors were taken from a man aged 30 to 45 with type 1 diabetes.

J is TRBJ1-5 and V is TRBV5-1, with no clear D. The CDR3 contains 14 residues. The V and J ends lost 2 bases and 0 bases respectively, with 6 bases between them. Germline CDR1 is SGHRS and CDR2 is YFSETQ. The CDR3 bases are TGCGCCAGCAGCTTCGGAAATAGCAATCAGCCCCAGCATTTT. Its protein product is CASSFGNSNQPQHF. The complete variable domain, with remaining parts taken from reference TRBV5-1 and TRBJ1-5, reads KAGVTQTPRYLIKTRGQQVTLSCSPISGHRSVSWYQQTPGQGLQFLFEYFSETQRNKGNFPGRFSGRQFSNSRSEMNVSTLELGDSALYLCASSFGNSNQPQHFGDGTRLSIL.

The CDR3 nucleotides are TGTGCCAGCAGGCCATCGCTTGGCCTGGGGACTGGAAACACCATATATTTT. Its translation: CASRPSLGLGTGNTIYF. J is TRBJ1-3 and V is TRBV28; no clear D gene. CDR1 is MDHEN, CDR2 SYDVKM, per germline. The V gene lost 6 bases and the J gene lost 2 bases, with 20 bases spanning the gap. The CDR3 is 17 residues long.

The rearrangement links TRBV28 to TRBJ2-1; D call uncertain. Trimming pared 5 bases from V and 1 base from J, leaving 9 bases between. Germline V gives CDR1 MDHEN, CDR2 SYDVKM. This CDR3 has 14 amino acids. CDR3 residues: CASSPSESYNEQFF. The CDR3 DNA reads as TGTGCCAGCAGTCCGTCAGAGTCCTACAATGAGCAGTTCTTC. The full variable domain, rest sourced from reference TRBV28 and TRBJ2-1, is DVKVTQSSRYLVKRTGEKVFLECVQDMDHENMFWYRQDPGLGLRLIYFSYDVKMKEKGDIPEGYSVSREKKERFSLILESASTNQTSMYLCASSPSESYNEQFFGPGTRLTVL.

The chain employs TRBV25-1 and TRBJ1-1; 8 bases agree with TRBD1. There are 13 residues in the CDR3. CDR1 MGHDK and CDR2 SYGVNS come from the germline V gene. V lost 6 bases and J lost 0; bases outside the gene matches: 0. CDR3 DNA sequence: TGTGCCAGCAGGGACAGGGTGAACACTGAAGCTTTCTTT. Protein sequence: CASRDRVNTEAFF.

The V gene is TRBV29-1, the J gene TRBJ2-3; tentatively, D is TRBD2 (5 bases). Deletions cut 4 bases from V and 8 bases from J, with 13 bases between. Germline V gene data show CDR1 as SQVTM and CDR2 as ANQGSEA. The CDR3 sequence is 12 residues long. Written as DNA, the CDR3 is TGCAGCGTTGCCCAACTAGTAGGTACGCAGTATTTT. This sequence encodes CSVAQLVGTQYF.

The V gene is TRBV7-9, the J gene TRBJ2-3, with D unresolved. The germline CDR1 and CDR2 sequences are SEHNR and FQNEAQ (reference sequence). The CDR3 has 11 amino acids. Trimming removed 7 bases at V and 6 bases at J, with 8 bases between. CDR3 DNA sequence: TGTGCCAGCACTCTAGGGGATACGCAGTATTTT. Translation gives CASTLGDTQYF.

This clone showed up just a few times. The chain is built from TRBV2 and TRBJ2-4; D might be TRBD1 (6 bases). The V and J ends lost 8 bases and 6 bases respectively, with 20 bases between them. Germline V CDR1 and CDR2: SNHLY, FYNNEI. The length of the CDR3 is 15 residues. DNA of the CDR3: TGTGCCAGCGCCCTAGAACAGGGATCCGGAAACATTCAGTACTTC. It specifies CASALEQGSGNIQYF.

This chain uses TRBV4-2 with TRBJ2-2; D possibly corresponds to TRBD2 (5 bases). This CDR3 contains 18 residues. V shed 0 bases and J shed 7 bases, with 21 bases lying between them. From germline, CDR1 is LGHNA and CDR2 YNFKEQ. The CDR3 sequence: CASSQEPMRGNDNGELFF. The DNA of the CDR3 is TGTGCCAGCAGCCAAGAGCCCATGAGAGGGAACGATAACGGGGAGCTGTTTTTT.

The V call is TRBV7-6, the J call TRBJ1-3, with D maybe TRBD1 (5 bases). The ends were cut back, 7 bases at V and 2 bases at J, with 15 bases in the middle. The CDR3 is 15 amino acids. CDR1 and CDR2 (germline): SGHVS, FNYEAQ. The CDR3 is CASTLSAGPGNTIYF. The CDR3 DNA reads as TGTGCCAGCACCCTCTCTGCAGGGCCTGGAAACACCATATATTTT.

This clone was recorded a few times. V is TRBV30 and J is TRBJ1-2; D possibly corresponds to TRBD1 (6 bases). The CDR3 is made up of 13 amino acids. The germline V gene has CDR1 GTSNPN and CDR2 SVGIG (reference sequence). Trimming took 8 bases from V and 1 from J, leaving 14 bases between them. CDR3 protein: CALSGAINYGYTF. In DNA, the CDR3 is TGTGCCCTATCAGGGGCCATTAACTATGGCTACACCTTC.

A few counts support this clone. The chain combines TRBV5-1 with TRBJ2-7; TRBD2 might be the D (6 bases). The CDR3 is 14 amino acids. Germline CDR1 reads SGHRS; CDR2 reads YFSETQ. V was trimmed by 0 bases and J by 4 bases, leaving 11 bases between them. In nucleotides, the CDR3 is TGCGCCAGCAGCTTGGTAGGCGGAGGGTACGAGCAGTACTTC. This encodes CASSLVGGGYEQYF.

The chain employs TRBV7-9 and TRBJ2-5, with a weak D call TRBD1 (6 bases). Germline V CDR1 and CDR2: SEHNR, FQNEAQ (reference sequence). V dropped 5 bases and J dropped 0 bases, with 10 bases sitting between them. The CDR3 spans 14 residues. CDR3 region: CASSPTGHQETQYF. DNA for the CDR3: TGTGCCAGCAGCCCGACAGGCCACCAAGAGACCCAGTACTTC.

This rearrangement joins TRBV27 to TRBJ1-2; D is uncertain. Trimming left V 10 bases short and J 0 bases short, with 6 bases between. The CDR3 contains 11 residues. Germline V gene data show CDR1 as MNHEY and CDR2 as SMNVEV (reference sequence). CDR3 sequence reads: CAIDPNYGYTF. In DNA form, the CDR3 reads TGTGCCATCGACCCTAACTATGGCTACACCTTC.

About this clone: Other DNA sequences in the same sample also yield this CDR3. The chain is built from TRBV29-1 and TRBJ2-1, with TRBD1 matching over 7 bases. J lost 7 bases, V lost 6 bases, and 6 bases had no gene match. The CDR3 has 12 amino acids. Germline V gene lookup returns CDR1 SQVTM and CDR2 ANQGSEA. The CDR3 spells CSVRQGRNEQFF. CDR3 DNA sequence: TGCAGCGTCCGACAGGGTCGGAATGAGCAGTTCTTC.

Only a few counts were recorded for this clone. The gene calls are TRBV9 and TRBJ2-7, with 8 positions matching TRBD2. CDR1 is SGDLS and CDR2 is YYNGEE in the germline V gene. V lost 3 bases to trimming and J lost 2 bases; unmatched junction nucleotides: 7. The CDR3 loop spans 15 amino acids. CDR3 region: CASSAQLAATYEQYF. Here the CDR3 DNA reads TGTGCCAGCAGCGCCCAACTAGCGGCCACCTACGAGCAGTACTTC. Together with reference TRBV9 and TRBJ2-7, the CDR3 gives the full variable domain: DSGVTQTPKHLITATGQRVTLRCSPRSGDLSVYWYQQSLDQGLQFLIQYYNGEERAKGNILERFSAQQFPDLHSELNLSSLELGDSALYFCASSAQLAATYEQYFGPGTRLTVT.

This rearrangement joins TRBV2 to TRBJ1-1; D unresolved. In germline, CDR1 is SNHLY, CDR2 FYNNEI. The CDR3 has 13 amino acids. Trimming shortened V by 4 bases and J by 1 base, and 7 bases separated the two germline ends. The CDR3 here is CASSGMENTEAFF. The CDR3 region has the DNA TGTGCCAGCAGTGGTATGGAGAACACTGAAGCTTTCTTT.

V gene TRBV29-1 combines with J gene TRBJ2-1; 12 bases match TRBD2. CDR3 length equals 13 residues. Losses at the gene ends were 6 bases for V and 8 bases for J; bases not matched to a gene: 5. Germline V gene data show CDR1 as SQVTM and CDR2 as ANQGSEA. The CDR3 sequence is CSVRLAGGYEQFF. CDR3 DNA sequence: TGCAGCGTCAGGCTAGCGGGAGGGTATGAGCAGTTCTTC.

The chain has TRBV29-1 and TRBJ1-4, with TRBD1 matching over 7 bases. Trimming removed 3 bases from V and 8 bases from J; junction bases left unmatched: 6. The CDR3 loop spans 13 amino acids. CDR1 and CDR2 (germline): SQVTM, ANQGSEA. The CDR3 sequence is CSVDGGGKEKLFF. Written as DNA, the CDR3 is TGCAGCGTTGACGGAGGGGGCAAGGAAAAACTGTTTTTT.

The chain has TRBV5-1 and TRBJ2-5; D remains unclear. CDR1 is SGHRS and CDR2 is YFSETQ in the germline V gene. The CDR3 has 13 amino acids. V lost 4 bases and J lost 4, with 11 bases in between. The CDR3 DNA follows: TGCGCCAGCAGCCCCCGCGGAGTAGAGACCCAGTACTTC. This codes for CASSPRGVETQYF. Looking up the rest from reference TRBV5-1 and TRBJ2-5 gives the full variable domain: KAGVTQTPRYLIKTRGQQVTLSCSPISGHRSVSWYQQTPGQGLQFLFEYFSETQRNKGNFPGRFSGRQFSNSRSEMNVSTLELGDSALYLCASSPRGVETQYFGPGTRLLVL.

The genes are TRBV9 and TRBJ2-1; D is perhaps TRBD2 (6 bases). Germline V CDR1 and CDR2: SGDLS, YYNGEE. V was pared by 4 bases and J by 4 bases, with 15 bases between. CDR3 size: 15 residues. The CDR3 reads CASSRDLTLYNEQFF. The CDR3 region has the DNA TGTGCCAGCAGCCGGGACTTGACCTTATACAATGAGCAGTTCTTC.

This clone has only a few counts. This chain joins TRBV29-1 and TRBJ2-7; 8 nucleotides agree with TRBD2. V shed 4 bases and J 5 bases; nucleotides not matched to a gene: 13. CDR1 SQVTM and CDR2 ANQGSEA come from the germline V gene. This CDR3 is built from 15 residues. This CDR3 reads CSVALGSGLVNEQYF. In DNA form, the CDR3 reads TGCAGCGTTGCGTTAGGTTCGGGACTAGTAAACGAGCAGTACTTC.

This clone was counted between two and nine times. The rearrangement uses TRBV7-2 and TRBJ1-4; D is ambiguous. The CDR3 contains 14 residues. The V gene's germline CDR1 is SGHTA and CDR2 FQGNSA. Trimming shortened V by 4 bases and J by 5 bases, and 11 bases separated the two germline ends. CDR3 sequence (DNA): TGTGCCAGCAGCTCGAGGGTTTTGAATGAAAAACTGTTTTTT. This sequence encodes CASSSRVLNEKLFF.

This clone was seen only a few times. For the CDR3, the DNA is TGTGCCAGCAGTGGGATCAGGGCTCGGAGTGAAAAACTGTTTTTT. This sequence encodes CASSGIRARSEKLFF. The gene calls are TRBV25-1 and TRBJ1-4; D is perhaps TRBD1 (5 bases). The CDR3 has 15 amino acids. Germline CDR1 MGHDK, CDR2 SYGVNS. The V and J ends lost 4 bases and 7 bases respectively, with 16 bases between them.

CDR3 residues: CASSLGAGGADTQYF. CDR3 bases: TGTGCCAGCAGCTTAGGAGCGGGAGGGGCAGATACGCAGTATTTT. V is TRBV7-2 and J is TRBJ2-3; 10 bases line up with TRBD2. The CDR3 contains 15 residues. The J segment lost 4 bases and the V segment lost 1 base, leaving 2 bases of the junction unmatched. CDR1 is SGHTA and CDR2 is FQGNSA in the germline V gene.

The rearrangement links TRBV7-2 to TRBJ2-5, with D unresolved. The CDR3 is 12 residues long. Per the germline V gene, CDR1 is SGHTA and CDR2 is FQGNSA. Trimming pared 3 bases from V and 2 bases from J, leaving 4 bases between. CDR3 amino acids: CASSFAQETQYF. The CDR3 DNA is TGTGCCAGCAGCTTTGCTCAAGAGACCCAGTACTTC.

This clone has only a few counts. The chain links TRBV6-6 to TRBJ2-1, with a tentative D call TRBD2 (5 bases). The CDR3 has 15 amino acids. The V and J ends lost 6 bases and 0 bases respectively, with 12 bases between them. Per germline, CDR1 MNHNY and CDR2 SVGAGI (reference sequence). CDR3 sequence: CASSLEESSYNEQFF. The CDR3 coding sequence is TGTGCCAGCAGCTTGGAGGAGAGCTCCTACAATGAGCAGTTCTTC.

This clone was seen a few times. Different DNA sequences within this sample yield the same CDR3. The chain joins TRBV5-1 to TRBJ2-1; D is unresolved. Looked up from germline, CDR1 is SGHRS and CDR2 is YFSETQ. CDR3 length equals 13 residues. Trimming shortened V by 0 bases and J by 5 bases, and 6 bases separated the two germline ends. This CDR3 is CASSLGLNNEQFF. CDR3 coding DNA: TGCGCCAGCAGCTTGGGGCTTAACAATGAGCAGTTCTTC.

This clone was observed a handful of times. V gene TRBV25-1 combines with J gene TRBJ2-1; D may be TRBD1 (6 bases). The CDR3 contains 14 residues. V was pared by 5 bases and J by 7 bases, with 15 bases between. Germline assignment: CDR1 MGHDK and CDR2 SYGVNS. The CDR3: CASSSGEFRNEQFF. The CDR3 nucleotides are TGTGCCAGCAGTTCAGGGGAATTTCGGAATGAGCAGTTCTTC.

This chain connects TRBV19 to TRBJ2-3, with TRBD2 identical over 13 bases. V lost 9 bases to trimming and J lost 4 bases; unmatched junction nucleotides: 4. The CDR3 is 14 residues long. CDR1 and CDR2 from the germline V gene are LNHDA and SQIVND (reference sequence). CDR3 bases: TGTGCCAGCCGACTAGCGGGAGGTTCAGATACGCAGTATTTT. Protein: CASRLAGGSDTQYF.

In nucleotides, the CDR3 is TGTGCCAGCAGGCTACAGAAGAACACTGAAGCTTTCTTT. This encodes CASRLQKNTEAFF. The rearrangement uses TRBV2 and TRBJ1-1; D call uncertain. This CDR3 spans 13 amino acids. The germline V and J ends were trimmed by 6 bases and 1 base, with 9 bases remaining between them. CDR1 is SNHLY, CDR2 FYNNEI, per germline. Filled out from reference TRBV2 and TRBJ1-1, the complete variable domain reads EPEVTQTPSHQVTQMGQEVILRCVPISNHLYFYWYRQILGQKVEFLVSFYNNEISEKSEIFDDQFSVERPDGSNFTLKIRSTKLEDSAMYFCASRLQKNTEAFFGQGTRLTVV.

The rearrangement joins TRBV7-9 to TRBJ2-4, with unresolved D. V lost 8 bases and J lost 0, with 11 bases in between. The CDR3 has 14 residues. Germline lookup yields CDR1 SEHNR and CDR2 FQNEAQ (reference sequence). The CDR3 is CASGVGLAKNIQYF. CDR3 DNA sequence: TGTGCCAGCGGCGTCGGATTAGCCAAAAACATTCAGTACTTC.

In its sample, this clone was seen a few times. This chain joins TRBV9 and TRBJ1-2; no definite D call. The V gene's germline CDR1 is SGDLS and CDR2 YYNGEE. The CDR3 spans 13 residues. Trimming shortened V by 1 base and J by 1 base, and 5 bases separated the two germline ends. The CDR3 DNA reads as TGTGCCAGCAGCGTATCCAGTAACTATGGCTACACCTTC. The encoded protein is CASSVSSNYGYTF. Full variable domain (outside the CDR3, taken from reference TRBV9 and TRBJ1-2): DSGVTQTPKHLITATGQRVTLRCSPRSGDLSVYWYQQSLDQGLQFLIQYYNGEERAKGNILERFSAQQFPDLHSELNLSSLELGDSALYFCASSVSSNYGYTFGSGTRLTVV.